This T cell receptor beta chain emerged from a study of T-cell reconstitution after alpha-beta-depleted transplantation in children. This clonotype has just a few counts. As it was prepared, the TCRbeta library received unique molecular identifiers. MiXCR, run by TCRdb on the PCR reads, gives a single entry per CDR3 protein. The repertoire consists of approximately 390,000 distinct CDR3 sequences, with about a tenth occurring once and the leading ten covering over 4.5%. The TCR was taken from a human donor who donated a stem cell graft to a child with acute myeloid leukemia. The sequences come from PBMCs from the stem cell graft donor, collected from the stem cell graft.

The CDR3 DNA is TGCAGTGCTTGGACAGGGGGGGCGGATACGCAGTATTTT. Translated: CSAWTGGADTQYF. The genes are TRBV20-1 and TRBJ2-3; 10 bases fit TRBD1. Germline V gene sequence: CDR1 DFQATT, CDR2 SNEGSKA (reference sequence). V lost 5 bases, J lost 6 bases, and 5 bases stayed unmatched. The CDR3 extends over 13 amino acids.